The present T cell receptor (beta chain) was sequenced within a study of a mutant IDH1 vaccine in newly diagnosed glioma. About the research overall: Standard pretreatment was either radiotherapy, temozolomide, or, for most, radiochemotherapy with temozolomide.

Data came from immunoSEQ multiplex PCR; TCRdb stores just in-frame clones and leaves some out. In the table there are roughly 38,000 clones, around four fifths of which are singletons. Remarks on this clone: Its antigen is unidentified.

The time point here: week 23, last vaccination. The content of each vaccine dose was 300 ug of mutant IDH1 20-mer peptide, and topical imiquimod accompanied it. The V gene lost 2 bases and the J gene lost 4 bases, with 4 bases spanning the gap. From germline, CDR1 is DFQATT and CDR2 SNEGSKA (reference sequence). This CDR3 comprises 11 residues. The material sequenced was PBMCs, taken from a glioma patient whose treatment included an IDH1 peptide vaccine. The rearrangement uses TRBV20-1 and TRBJ2-3, with unresolved D. This clonotype was obtained from a man aged 50 or older with glioma. CDR3: CSARRADTQYF. CDR3 in DNA: TGCAGTGCTAGAAGGGCAGATACGCAGTATTTT.